This T cell receptor beta chain was sequenced in a study of shared clonotypes between healthy human individuals. Losses at the gene ends were 6 bases for V and 4 bases for J; bases not matched to a gene: 7. The germline CDR1 and CDR2 sequences are SGHKS and YYEKEE (reference sequence). The CDR3 has 14 amino acids. Repertoires were generated with immunoSEQ multiplex PCR, while TCRdb's copy carries only in-frame clones and drops some. The table includes 450,000 or so clones, more than 70% detected once. This receptor was identified in a woman aged 40 to 50 in good health. Some clones in this sample may be carry-over from other donors' samples. The genes are TRBV5-5 and TRBJ2-7; TRBD1 agrees at 10 bases. Sample: PBMCs. The CDR3 protein is CASIRQGARYEQYF. The CDR3 DNA reads as TGTGCCAGCATCAGACAGGGGGCGCGTTACGAGCAGTACTTC. Based on the CDR3 plus reference TRBV5-5 and TRBJ2-7, the full variable domain is DAGVTQSPTHLIKTRGQQVTLRCSPISGHKSVSWYQQVLGQGPQFIFQYYEKEERGRGNFPDRFSARQFPNYSSELNVNALLLGDSALYLCASIRQGARYEQYFGPGTRLTVT.